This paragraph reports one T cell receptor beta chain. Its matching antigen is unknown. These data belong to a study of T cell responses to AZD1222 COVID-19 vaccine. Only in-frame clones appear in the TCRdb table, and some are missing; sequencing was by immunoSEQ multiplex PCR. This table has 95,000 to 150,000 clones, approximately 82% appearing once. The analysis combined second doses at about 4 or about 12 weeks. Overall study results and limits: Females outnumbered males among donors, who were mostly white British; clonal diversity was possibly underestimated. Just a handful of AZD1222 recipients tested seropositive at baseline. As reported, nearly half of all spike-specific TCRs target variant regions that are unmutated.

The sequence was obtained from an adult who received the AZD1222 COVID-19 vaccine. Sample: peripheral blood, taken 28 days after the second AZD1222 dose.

Here the CDR3 reads CASSNLLAAASEQFF. The CDR3 nucleotides read TGTGCCAGTAGTAACCTACTAGCGGCAGCTTCTGAGCAGTTCTTC. This chain links TRBV19 with TRBJ2-1; 8 nucleotides align to TRBD2. V shed 4 bases and J 9 bases; nucleotides not matched to a gene: 11. Germline assignment: CDR1 LNHDA and CDR2 SQIVND (reference sequence). The CDR3 has 15 amino acids.